This T cell receptor (beta chain) was documented in a study of T cell responses to AZD1222 COVID-19 vaccine. General observations from the study: The study sampled repertoires only after the peak T cell response. Nearly half of the spike-specific TCRs reportedly recognize variant regions that carry no mutations. AZD1222 recipients seropositive at baseline numbered only 5 to 7.

Analysis merged second doses at about 4 or about 12 weeks. Sequencing was performed with immunoSEQ multiplex PCR; in TCRdb, only in-frame clones are kept and a portion is missing. The sample contains some 170,000 clones, about 92% of which appear only once. The CDR3 is 17 residues long. The V gene end was trimmed by 0 bases and the J gene end by 7 bases; junction bases not matched to a gene: 11. Germline V gene lookup returns CDR1 SEHNR and CDR2 FQNEAQ (reference sequence). On this clone itself: Its specificity is not known.

The V call is TRBV7-9, the J call TRBJ1-5; TRBD1 matches at 8 bases. This clonotype originated in an adult who received the AZD1222 COVID-19 vaccine. The sample consisted of peripheral blood, taken 28 days after the second AZD1222 dose. The CDR3 is CASSLAGTGETGQPQHF. DNA for the CDR3: TGTGCCAGCAGCTTAGCCGGGACAGGAGAAACGGGGCAGCCCCAGCATTTT. Based on the CDR3 plus reference TRBV7-9 and TRBJ1-5, the full variable domain is DTGVSQNPRHKITKRGQNVTFRCDPISEHNRLYWYRQTLGQGPEFLTYFQNEAQLEKSRLLSDRFSAERPKGSFSTLEIQRTEQGDSAMYLCASSLAGTGETGQPQHFGDGTRLSIL.